These 27 T cell receptor beta chains were sequenced from one sample in a study of vaccination and CD4 T cells after COVID-19. These TCRs' antigens remain unknown. Sample treatment: roughly 10-day PBMC culture with coronavirus spike peptide pools or control peptides (ViraFEST assay). The assay that was used to sequence DNA from cultured CD4+ T cells was the Oncomine TCR Beta short-read assay. MiXCR, applied by TCRdb to the PCR reads, yields one record per CDR3 protein. The sample gives under 20,000 distinct CDR3 sequences, 65% to 80% of which show up once; about 20% is in the top ten. The sample taken for sequencing was CD4+ T cells from blood, cultured in vitro. These receptors were taken from a human donor who had recovered from COVID-19.

This chain uses TRBV20-1 with TRBJ2-2; TRBD2 matches at 11 bases. The CDR3 covers 15 residues. From germline, CDR1 is DFQATT and CDR2 SNEGSKA (reference sequence). The ends lost 2 bases at V and 5 bases at J; junction bases unmatched: 4. CDR3 DNA: TGCAGTGCTAGATCACTAGCGGGAGTTACCGGGGAGCTGTTTTTT. Protein: CSARSLAGVTGELFF.

V is TRBV6-2 or TRBV6-3 and J is TRBJ2-2; D is possibly TRBD1 (7 bases). Trimming shortened V by 7 bases and J by 9 bases, and 15 bases separated the two germline ends. Germline CDR1 MNHEY, CDR2 SVGEGT. This CDR3 has 13 residues. CDR3 amino acids: CASNQGGVRELFF. DNA for the CDR3: TGTGCCAGCAATCAGGGGGGAGTCAGGGAGCTGTTTTTT.

The CDR3 sequence: CASSPIRGYEQYF. In nucleotides, the CDR3 is TGTGCCAGCAGCCCCATCCGGGGCTACGAGCAGTACTTC. The rearrangement uses TRBV5-5 and TRBJ2-7; a possible D gene is TRBD2 (5 bases). The V end lost 4 bases, the J end lost 3 bases, and 11 bases lay between the germline ends. From germline, CDR1 is SGHKS and CDR2 YYEKEE (reference sequence). The CDR3 is 13 amino acids. Together with reference TRBV5-5 and TRBJ2-7, the CDR3 gives the full variable domain: DAGVTQSPTHLIKTRGQQVTLRCSPISGHKSVSWYQQVLGQGPQFIFQYYEKEERGRGNFPDRFSARQFPNYSSELNVNALLLGDSALYLCASSPIRGYEQYFGPGTRLTVT.

This chain links TRBV6-5 with TRBJ2-3; weak D call: TRBD1 (5 bases). V dropped 0 bases and J dropped 1 base, with 8 bases sitting between them. CDR3 length: 15 amino acids. Germline CDR1 and CDR2: MNHEY and SVGAGI. DNA for the CDR3: TGTGCCAGCAGTTACTCTGGACACCGCACAGATACGCAGTATTTT. Its protein product is CASSYSGHRTDTQYF.

The chain uses TRBV7-9 and TRBJ2-3, with 9 bases lining up with TRBD1. Trimming removed 5 bases from V and 4 bases from J; junction bases left unmatched: 13. This CDR3 spans 17 amino acids. Germline V gene sequence: CDR1 SEHNR, CDR2 FQNEAQ (reference sequence). The CDR3 DNA reads TGTGCCAGCAGCGATCAGCAAAGGACAGGGGCAGCAGATACGCAGTATTTT. This translates into CASSDQQRTGAADTQYF. The variable domain in full, with the rest retrieved from reference TRBV7-9 and TRBJ2-3, is DTGVSQNPRHKITKRGQNVTFRCDPISEHNRLYWYRQTLGQGPEFLTYFQNEAQLEKSRLLSDRFSAERPKGSFSTLEIQRTEQGDSAMYLCASSDQQRTGAADTQYFGPGTRLTVL.

This sequence joins TRBV28 and TRBJ1-2; D ambiguous. V was clipped by 3 bases and J by 6 bases, with 8 bases between them. In germline, CDR1 is MDHEN, CDR2 SYDVKM. This CDR3 comprises 12 residues. The CDR3 here is CASSFGRNGYTF. CDR3 DNA: TGTGCCAGCAGTTTCGGCAGGAATGGCTACACCTTC.

The chain recombines TRBV4-2 with TRBJ2-7; 8 nucleotides match TRBD2. CDR1 and CDR2 (germline): LGHNA, YNFKEQ. The CDR3 has 15 residues. V lost 4 bases to trimming and J lost 3 bases; unmatched junction nucleotides: 8. CDR3 nucleotides: TGTGCCAGCAGCCTCTTAACGAGCGGGAGCTACGAGCAGTACTTC. This codes for CASSLLTSGSYEQYF.

This clonotype has just one count. The V gene is TRBV7-2, the J gene TRBJ1-6; 7 positions agree with TRBD1. Germline loops: CDR1 SGHTA, CDR2 FQGNSA. V lost 5 bases, J lost 7 bases, and 8 bases stayed unmatched. This CDR3 has 15 residues. This CDR3 is CASSLGTAPNSPLHF. As DNA, the CDR3 is TGTGCCAGCAGCCTCGGGACAGCTCCGAATTCACCCCTCCACTTT. Together with reference TRBV7-2 and TRBJ1-6, the CDR3 gives the full variable domain: GAGVSQSPSNKVTEKGKDVELRCDPISGHTALYWYRQSLGQGLEFLIYFQGNSAPDKSGLPSDRFSAERTGGSVSTLTIQRTQQEDSAVYLCASSLGTAPNSPLHFGNGTRLTVT.

The J gene is TRBJ2-2, the V gene TRBV6-1; possible D gene TRBD1, 6 bases. Trimming pared 6 bases from V and 4 bases from J, leaving 18 bases between. Looked up from germline, CDR1 is MNHNS and CDR2 is SASEGT. The CDR3 is 16 residues long. This CDR3 is CASRRGIGWATGELFF. The CDR3 DNA follows: TGTGCCAGCAGGAGGGGGATTGGGTGGGCCACCGGGGAGCTGTTTTTT.

This chain joins TRBV6-4 and TRBJ1-1; 7 bases map to TRBD1. Germline values: CDR1 MRHNA, CDR2 SNTAGT. This CDR3 is built from 13 residues. The ends lost 11 bases at V and 3 bases at J; junction bases unmatched: 9. The DNA of the CDR3 is TGTGCCGCCAAGGGGGCGCGGGACACTGAAGCTTTCTTT. Protein product: CAAKGARDTEAFF.

The chain carries TRBV20-1 and TRBJ1-5; 10 bases fit TRBD1. Per germline, CDR1 DFQATT and CDR2 SNEGSKA (reference sequence). Unmatched junction bases numbered 5, after V lost 5 bases and J lost 1 base. There are 15 residues in the CDR3. The CDR3 DNA reads as TGCAGTGCTCCCAGACAGGGGGCGAGCAATCAGCCCCAGCATTTT. This encodes CSAPRQGASNQPQHF.

This clonotype was counted a single time. This chain connects TRBV20-1 to TRBJ2-7; TRBD2 aligns across 15 bases. The germline gives CDR1 DFQATT, CDR2 SNEGSKA (reference sequence). J gave up 4 bases and V 3 bases, and 7 bases lay outside the gene matches. There are 16 residues in the CDR3. CDR3 protein: CSARGTSGRSAYEQYF. The CDR3 bases are TGCAGTGCTAGGGGGACTAGCGGGAGGTCGGCGTACGAGCAGTACTTC.

The chain combines TRBV6-1 with TRBJ2-3; 8 positions match TRBD1. CDR3 size: 14 residues. Losses at the gene ends were 5 bases for V and 6 bases for J; bases not matched to a gene: 7. The germline gives CDR1 MNHNS, CDR2 SASEGT. DNA of the CDR3: TGTGCCAGCAGTCCCACAGGGGGTGGGGATACGCAGTATTTT. Translating gives CASSPTGGGDTQYF.

This chain uses TRBV5-6 with TRBJ1-5, with D perhaps TRBD1 (5 bases). The CDR3 loop spans 14 amino acids. V was trimmed by 2 bases and J by 3 bases, leaving 9 bases between them. Germline V gene sequence: CDR1 SGHDT, CDR2 YYEEEE. CDR3: CASSLGAVNQPQHF. CDR3 DNA: TGTGCCAGCAGCTTAGGGGCAGTCAATCAGCCCCAGCATTTT.

The V and J genes are TRBV19 and TRBJ1-3; 10 positions agree with TRBD1. V lost 7 bases to trimming and J lost 4 bases; unmatched junction nucleotides: 10. The CDR3 is 16 residues long. In germline, CDR1 is LNHDA, CDR2 SQIVND (reference sequence). CDR3 sequence reads: CASITGQGIAGNTIYF. CDR3 coding DNA: TGTGCCAGTATTACGGGACAGGGGATTGCCGGAAACACCATATATTTT.

This clonotype was counted a few times. This chain connects TRBV6-2 or TRBV6-3 to TRBJ1-2, with D tentatively TRBD1 (5 bases). Per the germline V gene, CDR1 is MNHEY and CDR2 is SVGEGT. CDR3 length: 13 residues. Trimming left V 7 bases short and J 3 bases short, with 12 bases between. The DNA of the CDR3 is TGTGCCAGCACCGGGACGGGAGACTATGGCTACACCTTC. Protein product: CASTGTGDYGYTF.

The CDR3 sequence: CSARDWRTDNEQFF. The CDR3 DNA is TGCAGTGCTAGAGATTGGCGGACAGACAATGAGCAGTTCTTC. V usage is TRBV20-1 and J usage is TRBJ2-1, with D possibly TRBD1 on 6 matching bases. The germline V gene encodes CDR1 DFQATT and CDR2 SNEGSKA (reference sequence). The CDR3 is 14 amino acids. The ends were cut back, 0 bases at V and 5 bases at J, with 11 bases in the middle.

For this clonotype: A junction end diverges from the germline sequence, so it may reflect a read error. The DNA of the CDR3 is TGCGCCAGCAGCCACGGACTAGCGGGAGTGGAAACCTCCTACGAGCAGTACTTC. It specifies CASSHGLAGVETSYEQYF. The J gene is TRBJ2-7, the V gene TRBV7-2, with 13 bases that match TRBD2. CDR1 and CDR2 (germline): SGHTA, FQGNSA. The CDR3 loop spans 18 amino acids.

In DNA form, the CDR3 reads TGTGCCAGCAGCTTGTTTGGTAGGACAGACCACTCCTACGAGCAGTACTTC. It translates to CASSLFGRTDHSYEQYF. The rearrangement joins TRBV5-6 to TRBJ2-7; maybe TRBD1 (6 bases). The V gene lost 1 base and the J gene lost 0 bases, with 17 bases spanning the gap. The germline CDR1 and CDR2 sequences are SGHDT and YYEEEE. This CDR3 has 17 amino acids.

The chain combines TRBV2 with TRBJ2-7, with 8 bases fitting TRBD1. Trimming cost V 7 bases and J 3 bases; bases outside gene matches: 11. Germline-derived CDR1 and CDR2 are SNHLY and FYNNEI. CDR3 size: 15 residues. The CDR3 region has the DNA TGTGCCAGCACCTCGTCAGGACAGGGACTCTACGAGCAGTACTTC. Amino acid sequence: CASTSSGQGLYEQYF.

V is TRBV6-5 and J is TRBJ1-5; D ambiguous. V was cut by 2 bases and J by 4 bases, with 9 bases left in between. CDR1 MNHEY and CDR2 SVGAGI come from the germline V gene. The CDR3 extends over 14 amino acids. CDR3 amino acids: CASSYAAGNQPQHF. The CDR3 DNA reads as TGTGCCAGCAGTTACGCGGCAGGTAATCAGCCCCAGCATTTT.

The chain uses TRBV20-1 and TRBJ1-5; D may be TRBD1 (5 bases). V was shortened by 3 bases and J by 0 bases, with 21 bases between the two germline ends. From germline, CDR1 is DFQATT and CDR2 SNEGSKA (reference sequence). The CDR3 spans 18 residues. For the CDR3, the DNA is TGCAGTGCTAGTATCCGGGACGGAAGGAGGAATAGCAATCAGCCCCAGCATTTT. Amino acid sequence: CSASIRDGRRNSNQPQHF.

This clonotype appeared a few times. The CDR3 DNA follows: TGTGCCAGCAGTTACCAGGGACAGACATATCAGCCCCAGCATTTT. It codes for CASSYQGQTYQPQHF. This rearrangement joins TRBV6-2 or TRBV6-3 to TRBJ1-5, with TRBD1 identical over 7 bases. V was pared by 2 bases and J by 5 bases, with 6 bases of the junction left unmatched. The CDR3 is 15 amino acids. Looked up from germline, CDR1 is MNHEY and CDR2 is SVGEGT.

The V gene is TRBV7-9, the J gene TRBJ2-5, with 9 bases that match TRBD1. CDR3 size: 15 residues. The V segment lost 2 bases and the J segment 10 bases; nucleotides outside the gene matches: 11. Germline lookup yields CDR1 SEHNR and CDR2 FQNEAQ (reference sequence). As DNA, the CDR3 is TGTGCCAGCAGCTTATGGGGACAGGGCCGGATGATCCAGTACTTC. It encodes CASSLWGQGRMIQYF. The full variable domain, in which reference TRBV7-9 and TRBJ2-5 provide the parts outside the CDR3, is DTGVSQNPRHKITKRGQNVTFRCDPISEHNRLYWYRQTLGQGPEFLTYFQNEAQLEKSRLLSDRFSAERPKGSFSTLEIQRTEQGDSAMYLCASSLWGQGRMIQYFGPGTRLLVL.

V is TRBV20-1 and J is TRBJ2-7; maybe TRBD1 (5 bases). The ends were cut back, 1 base at V and 0 bases at J, with 7 bases in the middle. The germline V gene encodes CDR1 DFQATT and CDR2 SNEGSKA (reference sequence). CDR3 length: 13 residues. The CDR3 loop reads CSARVRGSYEQYF. DNA of the CDR3: TGCAGTGCTAGAGTAAGGGGCTCCTACGAGCAGTACTTC.

The chain has TRBV6-2 or TRBV6-3 and TRBJ1-1; 7 bases agree with TRBD1. The CDR3 spans 12 residues. Germline V gene lookup returns CDR1 MNHEY and CDR2 SVGEGT. V trimming: 8 bases; J trimming: 7 bases; junction bases outside the gene matches: 7. CDR3 protein: CASQSRTGEAFF. Here the CDR3 DNA reads TGTGCCAGCCAATCAAGGACAGGTGAAGCTTTCTTT.

This chain links TRBV7-2 with TRBJ1-3; D gene ambiguous. This CDR3 spans 14 amino acids. Germline V lookup: CDR1 SGHTA, CDR2 FQGNSA. The V and J ends lost 4 bases and 0 bases respectively, with 7 bases between them. DNA for the CDR3: TGTGCCAGCAGCTCAGTTAACTCTGGAAACACCATATATTTT. It is translated as CASSSVNSGNTIYF.